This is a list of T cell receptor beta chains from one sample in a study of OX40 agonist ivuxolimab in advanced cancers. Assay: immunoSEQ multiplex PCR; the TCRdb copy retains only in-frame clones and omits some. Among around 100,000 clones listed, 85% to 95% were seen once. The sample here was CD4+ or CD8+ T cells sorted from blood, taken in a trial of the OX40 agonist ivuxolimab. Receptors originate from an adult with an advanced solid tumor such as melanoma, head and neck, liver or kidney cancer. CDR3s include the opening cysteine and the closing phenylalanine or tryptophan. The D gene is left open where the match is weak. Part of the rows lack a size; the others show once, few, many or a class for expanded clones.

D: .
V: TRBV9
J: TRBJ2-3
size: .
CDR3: CASSVAASTDTQYF
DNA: TGTGCCAGCAGCGTAGCGGCTAGCACAGATACGCAGTATTTT

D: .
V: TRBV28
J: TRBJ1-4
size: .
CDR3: CASSPLGATKLFF
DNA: TGTGCCAGCAGTCCCCTGGGGGCGACGAAACTGTTTTTT

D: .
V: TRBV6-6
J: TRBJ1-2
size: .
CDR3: CASSYRETNYGYTF
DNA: TGTGCCAGCAGTTATCGGGAAACTAACTATGGCTACACCTTC

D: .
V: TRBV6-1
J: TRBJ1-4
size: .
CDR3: CASSSDSIGKLFF
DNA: TGTGCCAGCAGTTCTGACAGCATTGGAAAACTGTTTTTT

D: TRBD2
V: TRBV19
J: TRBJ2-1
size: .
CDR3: CASSIVGTSSQFF
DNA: TGTGCCAGTAGTATAGTTGGGACTAGTTCTCAGTTCTTC

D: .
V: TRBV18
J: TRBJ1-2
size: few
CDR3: CASSPQQTNGYTF
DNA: TGTGCCAGCTCACCACAACAGACTAATGGCTACACCTTC

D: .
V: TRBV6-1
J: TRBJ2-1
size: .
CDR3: CASSPDRYSYNEQFF
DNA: TGTGCCAGCAGTCCGGACAGATACTCCTACAATGAGCAGTTCTTC

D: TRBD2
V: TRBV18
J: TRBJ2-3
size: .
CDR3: CASSPSSGSPDTQYF
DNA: TGTGCCAGCTCACCTTCTAGCGGGAGTCCAGATACGCAGTATTTT

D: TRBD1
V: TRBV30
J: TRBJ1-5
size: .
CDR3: CAWSGPGTAFGNSNQPQHF
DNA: TGTGCCTGGAGCGGCCCCGGGACAGCCTTTGGCAACAGCAATCAGCCCCAGCATTTT

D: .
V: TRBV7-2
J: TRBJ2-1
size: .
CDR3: CASSFGTVNEQFF
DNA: TGTGCCAGCAGCTTTGGCACCGTTAATGAGCAGTTCTTC

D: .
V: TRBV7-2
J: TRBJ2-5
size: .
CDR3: CASSSARLWAAQYF
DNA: TGTGCCAGCAGCTCCGCCCGCCTATGGGCGGCCCAGTACTTC

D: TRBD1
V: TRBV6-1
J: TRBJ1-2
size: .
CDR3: CASSVSRQGAYYGYTF
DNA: TGTGCCAGCAGTGTAAGCCGACAGGGGGCATACTATGGCTACACCTTC

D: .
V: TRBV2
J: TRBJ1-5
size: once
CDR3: CASSPDRFYQPQHF
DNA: TGTGCCAGCAGCCCCGACAGGTTTTATCAGCCCCAGCATTTT

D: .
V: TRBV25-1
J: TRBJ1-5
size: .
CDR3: CASSEAGQPQHF
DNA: TGTGCCAGCAGTGAAGCGGGTCAGCCCCAGCATTTT

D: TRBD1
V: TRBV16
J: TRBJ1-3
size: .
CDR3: CASSQRHSHLRDRGTLNPGNTIYF
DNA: TGTGCCAGCAGCCAACGCCATAGCCATCTCCGGGACAGGGGCACACTGAACCCTGGAAACACCATATATTTT

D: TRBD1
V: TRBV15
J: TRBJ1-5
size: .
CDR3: CATNDDREYQPQHF
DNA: TGTGCCACCAATGATGACAGGGAATATCAGCCCCAGCATTTT

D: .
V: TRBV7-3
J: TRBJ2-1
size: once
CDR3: CASSSLRGDNEQFF
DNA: TGTGCCAGCAGTTCCCTGAGGGGGGACAATGAGCAGTTCTTC

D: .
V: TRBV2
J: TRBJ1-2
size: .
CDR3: CASSLIREGNYGYTF
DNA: TGTGCCAGCAGTCTCATCAGGGAGGGGAACTATGGCTACACCTTC

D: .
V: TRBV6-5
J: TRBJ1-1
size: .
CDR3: CASSYFGGGTEAFF
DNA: TGTGCCAGCAGTTACTTTGGGGGAGGGACTGAAGCTTTCTTT

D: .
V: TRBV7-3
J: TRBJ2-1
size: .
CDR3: CASSQRFLNEQFF
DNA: TGTGCCAGCAGCCAACGGTTTCTCAATGAGCAGTTCTTC

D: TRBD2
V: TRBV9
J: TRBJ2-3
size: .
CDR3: CATSSGLGDTQYF
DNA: TGTGCCACCTCTAGCGGGTTGGGGGATACGCAGTATTTT

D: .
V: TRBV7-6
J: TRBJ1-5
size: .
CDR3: CASSLEFAGQPQHF
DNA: TGTGCCAGCAGCTTAGAGTTTGCGGGGCAGCCCCAGCATTTT

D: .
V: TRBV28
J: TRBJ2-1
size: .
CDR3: CASSLGSLFF
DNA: TGTGCCAGCAGTTTGGGTTCTCTGTTCTTC

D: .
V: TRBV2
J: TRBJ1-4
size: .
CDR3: CASIRGFVEKLFF
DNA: TGTGCCAGCATTAGGGGGTTTGTCGAAAAACTGTTTTTT

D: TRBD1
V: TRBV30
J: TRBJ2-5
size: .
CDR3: CAWSVTLTGTQETQYF
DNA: TGTGCCTGGAGTGTAACTTTGACAGGGACCCAAGAGACCCAGTACTTC

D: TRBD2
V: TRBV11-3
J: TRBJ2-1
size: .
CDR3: CASSSSPGASGSGQFF
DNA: TGTGCCAGCAGCTCTTCCCCCGGCGCTAGCGGGTCCGGGCAGTTCTTC

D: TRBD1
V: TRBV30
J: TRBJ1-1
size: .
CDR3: CAWSVLGGPNTEAFF
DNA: TGTGCCTGGAGTGTACTAGGGGGCCCGAACACTGAAGCTTTCTTT

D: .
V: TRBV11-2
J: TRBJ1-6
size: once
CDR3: CASSQEINSPLHF
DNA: TGTGCCAGCAGCCAAGAAATAAATTCACCCCTCCACTTT

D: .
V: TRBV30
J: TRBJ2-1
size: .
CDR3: CAWISVSYNEQFF
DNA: TGTGCCTGGATATCAGTTTCCTACAATGAGCAGTTCTTC

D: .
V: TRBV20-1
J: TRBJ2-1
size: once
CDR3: CSAFSYGVQFF
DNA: TGCAGTGCTTTTTCCTACGGGGTGCAGTTCTTC

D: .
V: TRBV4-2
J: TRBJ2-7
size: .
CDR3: CASSHSLYEQYF
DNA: TGTGCCAGCAGCCATTCCCTTTACGAGCAGTACTTC

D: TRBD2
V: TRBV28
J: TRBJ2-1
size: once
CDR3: CASSLRLAGLGEQFF
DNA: TGTGCCAGCAGTTTAAGGCTAGCGGGGTTGGGGGAGCAGTTCTTC

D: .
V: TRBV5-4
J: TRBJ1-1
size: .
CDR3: CASSLPGGMNTEAFF
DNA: TGTGCCAGCAGCTTGCCCGGGGGGATGAACACTGAAGCTTTCTTT

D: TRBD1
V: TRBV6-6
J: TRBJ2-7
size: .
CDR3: CASQRQGRYYEQYF
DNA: TGTGCCAGCCAAAGACAGGGGAGGTACTACGAGCAGTACTTC

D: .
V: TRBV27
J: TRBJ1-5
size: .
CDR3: CASSVIPSNQPQHF
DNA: TGTGCCAGCAGTGTTATTCCAAGCAATCAGCCCCAGCATTTT

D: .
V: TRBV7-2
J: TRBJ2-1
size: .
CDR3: CASSPQGGVGNEQFF
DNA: TGTGCCAGCAGCCCACAAGGAGGAGTGGGGAATGAGCAGTTCTTC

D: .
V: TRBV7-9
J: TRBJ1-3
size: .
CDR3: CASSLTSGNTIYF
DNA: TGTGCCAGCAGCTTAACTTCTGGAAACACCATATATTTT

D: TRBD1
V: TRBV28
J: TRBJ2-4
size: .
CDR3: CASSSPFTGQGHIQYF
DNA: TGTGCCAGCAGTTCACCCTTTACTGGACAGGGGCACATTCAGTACTTC

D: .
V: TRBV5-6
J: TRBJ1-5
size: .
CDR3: CASSLMGLDQPQHF
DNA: TGTGCCAGCAGCTTGATGGGGTTGGATCAGCCCCAGCATTTT

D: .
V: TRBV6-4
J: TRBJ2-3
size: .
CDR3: CASRPHGGPITDTQYF
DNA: TGTGCCAGCAGACCACACGGGGGGCCCATCACAGATACGCAGTATTTT

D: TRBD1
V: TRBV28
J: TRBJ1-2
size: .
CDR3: CASSLLTGSNYGYTF
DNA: TGTGCCAGCAGTTTATTGACAGGGTCTAACTATGGCTACACCTTC

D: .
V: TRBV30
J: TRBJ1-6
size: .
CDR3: CAWSVRSGLAYNSPLHF
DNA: TGTGCCTGGAGTGTACGATCGGGGTTGGCCTATAATTCACCCCTCCACTTT

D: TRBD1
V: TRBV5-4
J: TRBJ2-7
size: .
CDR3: CASSSPGQGNLEQYF
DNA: TGTGCCAGCAGTTCCCCGGGACAGGGGAATTTGGAGCAGTACTTC

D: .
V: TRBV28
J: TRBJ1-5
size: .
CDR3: CASGLGVKPQHF
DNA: TGTGCCAGTGGCCTCGGAGTGAAGCCCCAGCATTTT

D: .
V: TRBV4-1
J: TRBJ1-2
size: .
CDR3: CASSQPKGGVKGYTF
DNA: TGCGCCAGCAGCCAGCCTAAAGGGGGGGTAAAGGGCTACACCTTC

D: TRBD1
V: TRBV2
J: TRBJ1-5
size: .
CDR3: CASSVGQGVYSNQPQHF
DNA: TGTGCCAGCAGTGTCGGCCAGGGGGTATACAGCAATCAGCCCCAGCATTTT

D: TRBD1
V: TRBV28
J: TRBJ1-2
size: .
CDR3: CASSFSIGTATYGYTF
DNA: TGTGCCAGCAGTTTTTCTATCGGGACAGCGACCTATGGCTACACCTTC

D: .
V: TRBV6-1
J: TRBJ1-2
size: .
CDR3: CASSEQWVGYTF
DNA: TGTGCCAGCAGTGAACAATGGGTTGGCTACACCTTC